The TCR beta chain under discussion was sequenced for a study of blood T cell repertoires in COVID-19. Study-wide background: Both acute and convalescent COVID-19 samples were obtained from the United States, Italy and Spain. T cells, B-cell-depleted T cells, or PBMCs provided the cDNA or gDNA that served as material.

In the original analysis: Estimates of nucleated cell counts were drawn from the amplification of reference gene primers. The table came from immunoSEQ multiplex PCR; TCRdb's copy has only in-frame clones and leaves some out. V and J calls and clone size are those listed in that table; D and trimming were worked out from the DNA. The table shows tens of thousands of clones, with approximately 91% occurring only once. Losses at the gene ends were 4 bases for V and 7 bases for J; bases not matched to a gene: 15. Germline CDR1 reads LGHNA; CDR2 reads YNFKEQ. The CDR3 totals 16 residues. Sequenced material: peripheral blood. J is TRBJ1-2 and V is TRBV4-2; 7 nucleotides align to TRBD1. The TCR sequence derives from a man in his fifties or sixties with acute or convalescent COVID-19. This chain's CDR3 is CASSRDGAGGGGGYTF. Written as DNA, the CDR3 is TGTGCCAGCAGCCGAGATGGGGCAGGGGGTGGTGGTGGCTACACCTTC.